These 8 T cell receptor beta chains were sequenced from one sample in a study of CD8+ T cells in alopecia areata. RNA extraction and reverse transcription yielded cDNA as sequencing template. The protocol was immunoSEQ multiplex PCR, while the TCRdb copy is restricted to in-frame clones and leaves out a portion. The sample shows 12,000 or so clones, 50% to 65% of them seen only once. Lesional scalp punch biopsies and peripheral blood were collected from alopecia areata patients. Sample: skin. Receptors were obtained from a human donor with alopecia areata.

CDR3 protein: CTSSQDLVGGLSGANVLTF. In DNA form, the CDR3 reads TGCACCAGCAGCCAAGATTTGGTGGGGGGTCTTTCTGGGGCCAACGTCCTGACTTTC. V gene TRBV1 combines with J gene TRBJ2-6; the DNA was not compared with TRBD2, the D call given in the table. TRBV1 is tagged as a pseudogene. This CDR3 comprises 19 residues.

This clone occurred a few times. This CDR3 reads CAWSRQTNGYTF. The CDR3 DNA is TGTGCCTGGAGTCGACAGACCAATGGCTACACCTTC. The chain joins TRBV30 to TRBJ1-2, with D possibly matching TRBD1 (5 bases). The V gene's germline CDR1 is GTSNPN and CDR2 SVGIG (reference sequence). The CDR3 has 12 residues. Trimming took off 2 bases at V and 6 bases at J, with 10 bases between the two ends.

This clone was seen more than once but under ten times. CDR3 region: CASSPRGTRLFF. The CDR3 DNA follows: TGTGCCAGCAGCCCCCGGGGGACGCGCCTGTTCTTC. The chain employs TRBV27 and TRBJ2-1; D may be TRBD2 (6 bases). The CDR3 runs to 12 residues. V gave up 6 bases and J gave up 15 bases, with 18 bases separating them. Germline V gene sequence: CDR1 MNHEY, CDR2 SMNVEV (reference sequence).

The J gene is TRBJ1-1, the V gene TRBV30; D not resolved. V shed 0 bases and J shed 4 bases, with 12 bases lying between them. From germline, CDR1 is GTSNPN and CDR2 SVGIG (reference sequence). This CDR3 has 14 amino acids. CDR3: CAWSVKIWGTEAFF. The CDR3 DNA follows: TGTGCCTGGAGTGTAAAAATCTGGGGCACTGAAGCTTTCTTT.

This clone turned up a few times. The chain joins TRBV4-1 to TRBJ2-1, with 12 nucleotides matching TRBD2. The CDR3 has 19 residues. Germline V lookup: CDR1 MGHRA, CDR2 YSYEKL. The V gene end was trimmed by 2 bases and the J gene end by 5 bases; junction bases not matched to a gene: 13. CDR3 residues: CASSQKGQGGLAGHNEQFF. For the CDR3, the DNA is TGCGCCAGCAGCCAAAAGGGGCAGGGTGGACTAGCGGGACACAATGAGCAGTTCTTC.

This clone counts as medium-sized. The chain is built from TRBV2 and TRBJ2-7, with 9 bases fitting TRBD2. This CDR3 is built from 14 residues. Germline trimming cut 3 bases from V and 6 bases from J; bases unmatched to any gene: 6. Germline loops: CDR1 SNHLY, CDR2 FYNNEI. DNA of the CDR3: TGTGCCAGCAGTGAGCCTAGCGGGACCTCCGAGCAGTACTTC. This codes for CASSEPSGTSEQYF.

The rearrangement joins TRBV7-2 to TRBJ1-2; 8 bases are a match to TRBD1. After removal of 5 bases from V and 5 bases from J, the junction contained 4 bases not matched to a gene. The germline V gene has CDR1 SGHTA and CDR2 FQGNSA. The CDR3 has 13 residues. The CDR3 bases are TGTGCCAGCAGCGGACAGGGTGTGTATGGCTACACCTTC. This translates into CASSGQGVYGYTF.

This clone was detected only a few times. This chain uses TRBV27 with TRBJ2-4; a weak D match, TRBD1 (5 bases). The germline V and J ends were trimmed by 6 bases and 7 bases, with 19 bases remaining between them. Germline loops: CDR1 MNHEY, CDR2 SMNVEV (reference sequence). This CDR3 is built from 15 residues. The CDR3 loop reads CASSLGDSFRNIQYF. The DNA of the CDR3 is TGTGCCAGCAGCCTAGGGGATTCGTTCCGTAACATTCAGTACTTC.